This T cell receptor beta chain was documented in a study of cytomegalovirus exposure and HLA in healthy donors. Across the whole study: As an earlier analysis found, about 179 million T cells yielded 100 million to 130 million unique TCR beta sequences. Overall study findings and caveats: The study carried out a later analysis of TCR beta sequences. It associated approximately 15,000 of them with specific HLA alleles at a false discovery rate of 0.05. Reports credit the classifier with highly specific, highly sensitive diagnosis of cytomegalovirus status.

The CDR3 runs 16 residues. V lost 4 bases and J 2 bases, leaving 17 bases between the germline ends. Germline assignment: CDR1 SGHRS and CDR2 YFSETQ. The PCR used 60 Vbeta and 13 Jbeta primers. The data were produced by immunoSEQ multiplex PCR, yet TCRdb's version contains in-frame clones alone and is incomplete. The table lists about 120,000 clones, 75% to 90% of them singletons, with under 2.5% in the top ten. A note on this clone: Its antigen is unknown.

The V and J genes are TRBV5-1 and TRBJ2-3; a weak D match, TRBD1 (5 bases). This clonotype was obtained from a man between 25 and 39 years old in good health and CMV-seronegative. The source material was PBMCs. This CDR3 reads CASSHGARLYTDTQYF. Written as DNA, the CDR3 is TGCGCCAGCAGCCATGGGGCCAGACTCTACACAGATACGCAGTATTTT.